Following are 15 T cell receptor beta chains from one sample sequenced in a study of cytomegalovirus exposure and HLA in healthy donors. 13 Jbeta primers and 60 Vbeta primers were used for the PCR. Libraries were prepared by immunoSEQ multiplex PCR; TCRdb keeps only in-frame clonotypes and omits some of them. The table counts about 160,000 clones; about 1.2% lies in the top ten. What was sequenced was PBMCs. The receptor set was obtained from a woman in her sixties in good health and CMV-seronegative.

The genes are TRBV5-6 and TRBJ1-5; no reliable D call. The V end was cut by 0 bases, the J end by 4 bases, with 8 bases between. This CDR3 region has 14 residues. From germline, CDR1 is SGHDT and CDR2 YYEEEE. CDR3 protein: CASSLGLYNQPQHF. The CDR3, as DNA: TGTGCCAGCAGCTTGGGACTTTATAATCAGCCCCAGCATTTT.

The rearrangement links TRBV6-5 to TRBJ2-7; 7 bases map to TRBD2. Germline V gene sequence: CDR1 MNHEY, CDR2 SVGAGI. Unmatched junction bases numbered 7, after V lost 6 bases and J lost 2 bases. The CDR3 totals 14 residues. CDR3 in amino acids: CASSMVSGAYEQYF. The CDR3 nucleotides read TGTGCCAGCAGCATGGTCAGCGGGGCCTACGAGCAGTACTTC.

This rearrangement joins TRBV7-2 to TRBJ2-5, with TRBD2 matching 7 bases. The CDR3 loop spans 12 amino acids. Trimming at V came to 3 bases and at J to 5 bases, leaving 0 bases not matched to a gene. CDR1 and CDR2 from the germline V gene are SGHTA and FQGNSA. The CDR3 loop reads CASSFSGETQYF. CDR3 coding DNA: TGTGCCAGCAGCTTTAGCGGGGAGACCCAGTACTTC.

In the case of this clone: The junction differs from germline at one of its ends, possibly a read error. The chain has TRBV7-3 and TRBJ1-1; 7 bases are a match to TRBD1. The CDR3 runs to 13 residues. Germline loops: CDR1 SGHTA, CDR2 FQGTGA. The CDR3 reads CASSITGDTEAFF. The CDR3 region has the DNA TGTGCCAGCAGCATAACAGGGGACACTGAAGCTTTCTTT.

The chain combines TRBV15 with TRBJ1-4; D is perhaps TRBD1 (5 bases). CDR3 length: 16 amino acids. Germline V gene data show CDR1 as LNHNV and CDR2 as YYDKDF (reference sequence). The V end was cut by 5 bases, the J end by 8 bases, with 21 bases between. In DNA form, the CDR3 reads TGTGCCACCAGCTCTACTGGGCCCAGGGCAGGCGAAAAACTGTTTTTT. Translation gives CATSSTGPRAGEKLFF.

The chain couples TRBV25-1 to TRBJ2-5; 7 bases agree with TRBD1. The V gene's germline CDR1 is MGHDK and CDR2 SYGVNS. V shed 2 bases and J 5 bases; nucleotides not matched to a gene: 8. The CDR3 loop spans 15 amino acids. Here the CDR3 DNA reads TGTGCCAGCAGTGAAATGCCGGGACAGCGGGAGACCCAGTACTTC. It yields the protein CASSEMPGQRETQYF.

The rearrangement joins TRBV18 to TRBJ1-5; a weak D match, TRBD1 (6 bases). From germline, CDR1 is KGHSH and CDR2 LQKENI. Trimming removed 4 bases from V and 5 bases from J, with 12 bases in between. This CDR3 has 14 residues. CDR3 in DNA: TGTGCCAGCTCACGACAGGATGGGGATCAGCCCCAGCATTTT. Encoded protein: CASSRQDGDQPQHF.

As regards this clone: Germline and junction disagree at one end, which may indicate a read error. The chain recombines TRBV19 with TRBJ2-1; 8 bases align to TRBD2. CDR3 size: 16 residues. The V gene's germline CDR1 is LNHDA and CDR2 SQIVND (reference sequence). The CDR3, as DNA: TGTGCCAGTACTATAGAGGGGCGGGGGGTCTACAATGAGCAGTTCTTC. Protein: CASTIEGRGVYNEQFF.

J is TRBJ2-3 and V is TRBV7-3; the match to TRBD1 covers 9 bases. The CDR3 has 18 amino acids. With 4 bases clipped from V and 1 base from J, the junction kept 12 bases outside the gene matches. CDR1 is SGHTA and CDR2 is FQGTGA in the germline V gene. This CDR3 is CASSSPKQGAFGTDTQYF. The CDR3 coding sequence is TGTGCCAGCAGCTCGCCAAAACAGGGGGCCTTCGGCACAGATACGCAGTATTTT.

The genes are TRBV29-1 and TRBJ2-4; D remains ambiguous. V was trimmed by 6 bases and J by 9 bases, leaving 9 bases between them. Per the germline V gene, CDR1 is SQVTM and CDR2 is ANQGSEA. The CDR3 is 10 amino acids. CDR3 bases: TGCAGCGTAATACAAGTCATTCAGTACTTC. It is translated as CSVIQVIQYF.

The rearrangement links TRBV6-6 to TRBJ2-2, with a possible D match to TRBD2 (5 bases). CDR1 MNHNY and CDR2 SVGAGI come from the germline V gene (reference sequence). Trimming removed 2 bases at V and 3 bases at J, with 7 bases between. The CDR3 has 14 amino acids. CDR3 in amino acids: CASSYGSDTGELFF. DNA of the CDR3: TGTGCCAGCAGTTACGGGAGCGACACCGGGGAGCTGTTTTTT.

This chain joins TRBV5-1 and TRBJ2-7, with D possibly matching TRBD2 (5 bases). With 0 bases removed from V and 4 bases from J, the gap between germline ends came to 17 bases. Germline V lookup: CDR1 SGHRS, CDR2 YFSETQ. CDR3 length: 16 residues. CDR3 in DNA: TGCGCCAGCAGCTTGGTCTCTAGCCGACCGTTTTACGAGCAGTACTTC. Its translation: CASSLVSSRPFYEQYF.

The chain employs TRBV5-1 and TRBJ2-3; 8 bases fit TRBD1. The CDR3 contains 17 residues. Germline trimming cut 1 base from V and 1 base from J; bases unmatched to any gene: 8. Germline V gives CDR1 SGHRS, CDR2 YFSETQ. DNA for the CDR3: TGCGCCAGCAGCTTGTTCCGAGAGACAGGGGGCACAGATACGCAGTATTTT. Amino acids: CASSLFRETGGTDTQYF.

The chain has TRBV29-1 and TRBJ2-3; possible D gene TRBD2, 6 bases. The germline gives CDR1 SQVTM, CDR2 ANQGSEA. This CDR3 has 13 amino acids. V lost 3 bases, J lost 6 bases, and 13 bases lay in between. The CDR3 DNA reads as TGCAGCGTTGATGGGTCCGGAGGGGATACGCAGTATTTT. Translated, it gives CSVDGSGGDTQYF.

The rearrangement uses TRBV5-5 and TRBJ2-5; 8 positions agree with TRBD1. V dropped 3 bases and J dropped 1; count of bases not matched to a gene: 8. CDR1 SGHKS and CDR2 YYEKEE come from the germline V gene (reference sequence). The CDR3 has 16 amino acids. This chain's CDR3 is CASSWPDRAIQETQYF. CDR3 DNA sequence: TGTGCCAGCAGCTGGCCGGACAGGGCGATCCAAGAGACCCAGTACTTC.